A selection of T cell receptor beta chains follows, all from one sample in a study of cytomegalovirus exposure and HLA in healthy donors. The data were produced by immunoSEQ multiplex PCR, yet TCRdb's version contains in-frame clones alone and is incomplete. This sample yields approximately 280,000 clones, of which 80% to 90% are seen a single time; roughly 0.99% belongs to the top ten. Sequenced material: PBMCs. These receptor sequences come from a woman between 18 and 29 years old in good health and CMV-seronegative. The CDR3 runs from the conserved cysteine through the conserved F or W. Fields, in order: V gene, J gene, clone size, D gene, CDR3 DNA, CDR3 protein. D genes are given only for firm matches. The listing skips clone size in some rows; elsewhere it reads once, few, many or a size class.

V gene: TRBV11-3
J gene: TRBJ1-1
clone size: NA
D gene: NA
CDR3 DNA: TGTGCCAGCAGCCCCTTGGGGCACAACACTGAAGCTTTCTTT
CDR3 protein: CASSPLGHNTEAFF

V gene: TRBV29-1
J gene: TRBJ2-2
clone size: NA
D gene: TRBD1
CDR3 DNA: TGCAGCGTCTCAGACAGGGGGCCCGCCGGGGAGCTGTTTTTT
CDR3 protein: CSVSDRGPAGELFF

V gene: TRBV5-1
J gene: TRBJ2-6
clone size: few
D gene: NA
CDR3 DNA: TGCGCCAGCAGCTTGGCCAACTCTGGGGCCAACGTCCTGACTTTC
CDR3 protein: CASSLANSGANVLTF

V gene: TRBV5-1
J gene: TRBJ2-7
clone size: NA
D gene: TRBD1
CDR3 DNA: TGCGCCAGCAGCTCCACCGGGACAGGGACAGACGAGCAGTACTTC
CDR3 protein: CASSSTGTGTDEQYF

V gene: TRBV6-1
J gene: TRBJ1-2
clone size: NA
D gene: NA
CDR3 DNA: TGTGCCAGCAGTGCCCTCAGGGTTTACGACTATGGCTACACCTTC
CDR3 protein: CASSALRVYDYGYTF

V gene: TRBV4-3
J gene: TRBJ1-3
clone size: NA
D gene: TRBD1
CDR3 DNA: TGCGCCAGCAGCCAAGAGGGACAGGCGGTCTCTGGAAACACCATATATTTT
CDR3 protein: CASSQEGQAVSGNTIYF

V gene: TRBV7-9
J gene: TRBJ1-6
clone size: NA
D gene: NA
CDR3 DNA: TGTGCCAGCAGCTCCGGACGGACCGTAGCGAGCTCCTATAATTCACCCCTCCACTTT
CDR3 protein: CASSSGRTVASSYNSPLHF

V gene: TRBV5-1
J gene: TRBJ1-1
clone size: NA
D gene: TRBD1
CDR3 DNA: TGCGCCAGCAGCTTGGTGGGACAGGGTTACATGAACACTGAAGCTTTCTTT
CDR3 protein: CASSLVGQGYMNTEAFF

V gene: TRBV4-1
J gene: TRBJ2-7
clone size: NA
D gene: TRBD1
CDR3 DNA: TGCGCCAGCAGCCAAGTGGGACAGACCTACGAGCAGTACTTC
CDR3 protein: CASSQVGQTYEQYF

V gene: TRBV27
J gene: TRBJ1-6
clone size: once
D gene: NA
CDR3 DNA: TGTGCCAGCAGTTTACGGTGGACTACTTATAATTCACCCCTCCACTTT
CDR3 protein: CASSLRWTTYNSPLHF

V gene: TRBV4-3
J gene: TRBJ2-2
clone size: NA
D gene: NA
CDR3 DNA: TGCGCCAGCAGCCAAGACCAGCGGCAGAACACCGGGGAGCTGTTTTTT
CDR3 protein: CASSQDQRQNTGELFF

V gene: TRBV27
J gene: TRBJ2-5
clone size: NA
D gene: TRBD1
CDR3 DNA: TGTGCCAGCAGTCTTCTTGGAGGCAGGGGGCAAGAGACCCAGTACTTC
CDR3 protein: CASSLLGGRGQETQYF

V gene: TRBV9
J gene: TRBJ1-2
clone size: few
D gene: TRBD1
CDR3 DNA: TGTGCCAGCAGCGCCAAGACAGGGGTGGACAACTATGGCTACACCTTC
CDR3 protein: CASSAKTGVDNYGYTF

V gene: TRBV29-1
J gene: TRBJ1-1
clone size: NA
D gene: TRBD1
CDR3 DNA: TGCAGCGTCGAGGGACAGCACATGAACACTGAAGCTTTCTTT
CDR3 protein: CSVEGQHMNTEAFF

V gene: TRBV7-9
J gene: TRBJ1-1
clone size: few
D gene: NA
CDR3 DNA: TGTGCCAGCAGGTCAGGCACTGAAGCTTTCTTT
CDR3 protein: CASRSGTEAFF

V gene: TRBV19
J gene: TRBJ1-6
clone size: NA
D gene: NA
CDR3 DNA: TGTGCCAGTAGTACCTCAGGGGTAAATAATTCACCCCTCCACTTT
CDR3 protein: CASSTSGVNNSPLHF

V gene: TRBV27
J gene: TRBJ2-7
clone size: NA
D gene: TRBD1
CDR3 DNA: TGTGCCAGCAGCCCGGGAATTCAGGGGGCCTCCTACGAGCAGTACTTC
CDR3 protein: CASSPGIQGASYEQYF

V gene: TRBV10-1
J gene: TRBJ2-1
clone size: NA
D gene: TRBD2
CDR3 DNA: TGCGCCAGTGCTAGCGGGAGGACCCTCGGCAATGAGCAGTTCTTC
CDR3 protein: CASASGRTLGNEQFF

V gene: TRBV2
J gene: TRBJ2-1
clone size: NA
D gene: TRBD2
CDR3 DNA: TGTGCCAGCAGGGGGACTAGCGGGAGAGATTATGAGCAGTTCTTC
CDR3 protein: CASRGTSGRDYEQFF

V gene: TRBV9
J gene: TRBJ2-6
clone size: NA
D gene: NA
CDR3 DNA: TGTGCCAGCAGGGCAGGGTTATATGGGGCCAACGTCCTGACTTTC
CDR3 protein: CASRAGLYGANVLTF

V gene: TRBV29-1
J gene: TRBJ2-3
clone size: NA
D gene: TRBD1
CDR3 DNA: TGCAGCGTAGACAGGGGATTCAGAGGCACAGATACGCAGTATTTT
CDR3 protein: CSVDRGFRGTDTQYF

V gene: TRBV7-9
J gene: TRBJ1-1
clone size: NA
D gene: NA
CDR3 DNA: TGTGCCAGCAGCTTAGGGCAGGGGACCAGTGAAGCTTTCTTT
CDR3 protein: CASSLGQGTSEAFF

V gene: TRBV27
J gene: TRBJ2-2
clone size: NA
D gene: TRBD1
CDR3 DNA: TGTGCCAGCAGTAGACAGGGTACCGGGGAGCTGTTTTTT
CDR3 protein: CASSRQGTGELFF

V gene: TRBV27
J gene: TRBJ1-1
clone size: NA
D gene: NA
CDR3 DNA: TGTGCCAGCAGTTCAAGCGGTCCTGAAGCTTTCTTT
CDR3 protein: CASSSSGPEAFF

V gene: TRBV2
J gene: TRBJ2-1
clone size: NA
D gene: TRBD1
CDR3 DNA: TGTGCCCGACAGGGGCTTGCCTCCTACAATGAGCAGTTCTTC
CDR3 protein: CARQGLASYNEQFF

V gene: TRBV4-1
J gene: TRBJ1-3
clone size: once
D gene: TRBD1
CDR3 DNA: TGCGCCAGCAGCCAGCCACAGGGACAGGTGAAGGGAAACACCATATATTTT
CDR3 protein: CASSQPQGQVKGNTIYF

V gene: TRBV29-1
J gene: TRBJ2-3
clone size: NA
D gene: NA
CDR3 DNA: TGCAGCGTTGAAGATCGTAAGCGAGATATAACAGATACGCAGTATTTT
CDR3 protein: CSVEDRKRDITDTQYF

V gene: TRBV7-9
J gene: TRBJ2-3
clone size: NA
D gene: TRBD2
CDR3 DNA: TGTGCCAGCAGCATATTGGGACTAGCGATTTCAGATACGCAGTATTTT
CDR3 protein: CASSILGLAISDTQYF

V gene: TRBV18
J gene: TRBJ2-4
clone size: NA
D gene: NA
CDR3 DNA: TGTGCCAGCTCACCTCAGGACTCTCTAGCCAAAAACATTCAGTACTTC
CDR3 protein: CASSPQDSLAKNIQYF

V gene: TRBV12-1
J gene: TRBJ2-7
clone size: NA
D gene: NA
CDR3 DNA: TGTGCCAGCAGCCGCACGACCGCCGGGAGAGGGTACGAGCAGTACTTC
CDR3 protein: CASSRTTAGRGYEQYF

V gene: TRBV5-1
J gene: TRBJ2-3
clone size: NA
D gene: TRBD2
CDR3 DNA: TGCGCCAGCAGCAGGGGACTAGCGGACACAGATACGCAGTATTTT
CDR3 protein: CASSRGLADTDTQYF

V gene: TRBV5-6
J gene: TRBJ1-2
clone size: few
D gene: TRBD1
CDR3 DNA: TGTGCCAGCAGGAGACAGGGCGGCTATGGCTACACCTTC
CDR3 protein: CASRRQGGYGYTF

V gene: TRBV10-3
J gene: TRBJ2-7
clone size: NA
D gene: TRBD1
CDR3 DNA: TGTGCCATCAGTGTAGGGACAGGGGGCTACGAGCAGTACTTC
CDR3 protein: CAISVGTGGYEQYF

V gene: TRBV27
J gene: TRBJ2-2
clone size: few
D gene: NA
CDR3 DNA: TGTGCCAGCAGTCCATTGGGGAGCACCGGGGAGCTGTTTTTT
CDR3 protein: CASSPLGSTGELFF

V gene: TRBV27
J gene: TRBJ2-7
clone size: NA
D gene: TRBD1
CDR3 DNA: TGTGCCAGCAGCCGGTACCGGGACAGCTCCTACGAGCAGTACTTC
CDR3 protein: CASSRYRDSSYEQYF

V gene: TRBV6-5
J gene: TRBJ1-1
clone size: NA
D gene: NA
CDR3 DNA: TGTGCCAGCAGTTACCGAGGGGGGGACACTGAAGCTTTCTTT
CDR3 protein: CASSYRGGDTEAFF

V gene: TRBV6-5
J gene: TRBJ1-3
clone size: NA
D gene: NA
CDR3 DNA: TGTGCCAGCAGTTATCGCGGAACCTCTGGAAACACCATATATTTT
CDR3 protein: CASSYRGTSGNTIYF

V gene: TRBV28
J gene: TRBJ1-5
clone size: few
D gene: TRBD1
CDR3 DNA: TGTGCCAGCAGTACCGGACAGGGCGGACAGCCCCAGCATTTT
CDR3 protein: CASSTGQGGQPQHF

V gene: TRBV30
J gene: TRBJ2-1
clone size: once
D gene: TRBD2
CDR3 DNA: TGTGCCTGGAGTGTGGGGACTAGCGGTTACAATGAGCAGTTCTTC
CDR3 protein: CAWSVGTSGYNEQFF

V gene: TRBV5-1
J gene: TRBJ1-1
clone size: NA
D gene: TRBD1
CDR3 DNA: TGCGCCAGCAGCGAACCGACAGGGGTGAACACTGAAGCTTTCTTT
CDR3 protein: CASSEPTGVNTEAFF

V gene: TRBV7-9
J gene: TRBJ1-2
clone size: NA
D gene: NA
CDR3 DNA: TGTGCCAGCAGCTCCGCGGCGTATTCGAGCTATGGCTACACCTTC
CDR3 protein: CASSSAAYSSYGYTF

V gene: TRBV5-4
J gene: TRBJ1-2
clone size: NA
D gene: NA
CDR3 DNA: TGTGCCAGCAGCCCACCACCCGGGGGTATCTATGGCTACACCTTC
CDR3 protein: CASSPPPGGIYGYTF

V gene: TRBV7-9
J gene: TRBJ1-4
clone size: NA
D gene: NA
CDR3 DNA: TGTGCCAGCAGCTCAGCATTCCCAGCTAATGAAAAACTGTTTTTT
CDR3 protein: CASSSAFPANEKLFF

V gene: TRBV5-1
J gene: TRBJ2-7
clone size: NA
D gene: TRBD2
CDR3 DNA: TGCGCCAGCAGCGGGACTAGTTTCGGGGCATCCTACGAGCAGTACTTC
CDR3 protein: CASSGTSFGASYEQYF

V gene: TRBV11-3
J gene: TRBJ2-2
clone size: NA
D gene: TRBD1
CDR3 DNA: TGTGCCAGCAGCTCTCGACAGGGTAACACCGGGGAGCTGTTTTTT
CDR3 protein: CASSSRQGNTGELFF

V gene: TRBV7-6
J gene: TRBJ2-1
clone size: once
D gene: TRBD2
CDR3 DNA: TGTGCCACCGGGACTAGCAGTTACAATGAGCAGTTCTTC
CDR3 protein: CATGTSSYNEQFF

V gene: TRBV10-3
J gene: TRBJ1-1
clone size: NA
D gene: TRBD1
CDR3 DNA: TGTGCCATCAGTGCGTCCCGGGACAGCACTGAAGCTTTCTTT
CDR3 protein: CAISASRDSTEAFF

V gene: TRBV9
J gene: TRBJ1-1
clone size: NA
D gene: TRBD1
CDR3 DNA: TGTGCCAGCAGCGCCACCGGGACAGGGGGCGGAAAGACTGAAGCTTTCTTT
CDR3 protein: CASSATGTGGGKTEAFF

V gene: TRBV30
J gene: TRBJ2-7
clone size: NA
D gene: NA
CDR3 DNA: TGTGCCTGGAGTCCCGGGGTTTCCGCCTACGAGCAGTACTTC
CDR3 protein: CAWSPGVSAYEQYF

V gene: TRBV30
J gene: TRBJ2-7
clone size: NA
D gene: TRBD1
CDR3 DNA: TGTGCCTTTACCGGGACAGGGTGGCGCGAGCAGTACTTC
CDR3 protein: CAFTGTGWREQYF

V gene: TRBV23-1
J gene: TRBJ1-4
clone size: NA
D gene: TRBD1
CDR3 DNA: TGCGCCAGCAGTCCTATTGACAGGGGGTCTGAAAAACTGTTTTTT
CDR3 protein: CASSPIDRGSEKLFF

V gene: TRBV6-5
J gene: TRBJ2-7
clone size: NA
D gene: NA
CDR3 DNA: TGTGCCAGCAGTAATGGGCGGGGAAGCTACGAGCAGTACTTC
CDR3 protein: CASSNGRGSYEQYF